What follows are 23 T cell receptor beta chains derived from one specimen sequenced in a study of T cell repertoires in chronic hepatitis B. The repertoire was sequenced with immunoSEQ multiplex PCR; TCRdb's copy has only in-frame clones and lacks some. The sample data list about a hundred clones. Sequenced input: HBV core (core169) epitope-specific CD8+ T cells from PBMCs. The receptors stem from a human donor with chronic hepatitis B virus infection.

The chain recombines TRBV7-2 with TRBJ1-5; possibly TRBD1 for D (5 bases). Trimming took 4 bases from V and 2 from J, leaving 9 bases between them. Germline V CDR1 and CDR2: SGHTA, FQGNSA. This CDR3 has 14 amino acids. CDR3 in amino acids: CASSWGDGNQPQHF. CDR3 sequence (DNA): TGTGCCAGCAGCTGGGGGGACGGCAATCAGCCCCAGCATTTT.

This sequence joins TRBV4-3 and TRBJ1-1; no definite D call. V lost 1 base, J lost 0 bases, and 9 bases lay in between. CDR1 and CDR2 (germline): LGHNA, YSLEER. This CDR3 has 15 amino acids. CDR3 bases: TGCGCCAGCAGCCAAGCGTTCCAGATGAACACTGAAGCTTTCTTT. Translation: CASSQAFQMNTEAFF.

The J gene is TRBJ1-2, the V gene TRBV2; TRBD1 matches at 7 bases. Unmatched junction bases numbered 3, after V lost 5 bases and J lost 0 bases. Germline CDR1 reads SNHLY; CDR2 reads FYNNEI. This CDR3 is 14 amino acids long. Here the CDR3 reads CASSPGGANYGYTF. CDR3 bases: TGTGCCAGCAGTCCAGGGGGAGCTAACTATGGCTACACCTTC.

The rearrangement uses TRBV5-1 and TRBJ2-1, with D perhaps TRBD1 or TRBD2 (6 bases each). The germline V and J ends were trimmed by 3 bases and 8 bases, with 21 bases remaining between them. CDR3 length: 16 residues. Germline V gene sequence: CDR1 SGHRS, CDR2 YFSETQ. This CDR3 reads CASSSTGALQGDEQFF. CDR3 nucleotide sequence: TGCGCCAGCAGCTCGACGGGGGCTCTTCAAGGGGATGAGCAGTTCTTC.

V and J are TRBV10-1 and TRBJ2-2; 9 bases are a match to TRBD2. The CDR3 is 16 residues long. Germline-derived CDR1 and CDR2 are WNHNN and SYGVQD (reference sequence). The V and J ends lost 3 bases and 7 bases, in that order; junction bases with no gene match: 9. This CDR3 reads CASSDLREGPNGELFF. CDR3 DNA: TGCGCCAGCAGTGATTTGCGGGAGGGCCCGAACGGGGAGCTGTTTTTT.

V gene TRBV10-3 combines with J gene TRBJ2-6; D may be TRBD1 or TRBD2 (5 bases each). Looked up from germline, CDR1 is ENHRY and CDR2 is SYGVKD. Trimming left V 7 bases short and J 2 bases short, with 15 bases between. CDR3 size: 16 residues. CDR3 loop: CAIKVLGDTGANVLTF. DNA of the CDR3: TGTGCCATCAAAGTTCTGGGGGATACTGGGGCCAACGTCCTGACTTTC.

The V gene is TRBV11-3, the J gene TRBJ2-2; 8 positions match TRBD1. From germline, CDR1 is SGHNT and CDR2 YENEEA. The CDR3 has 14 residues. Trimming took 3 bases from V and 7 from J; bases not matched to a gene: 4. The CDR3 bases are TGTGCCAGCAGCTTCAGGGGGCAAAACGGGGAGCTGTTTTTT. It codes for CASSFRGQNGELFF.

The gene calls are TRBV7-6 and TRBJ2-1, with D hard to call. The CDR3 sequence is 14 residues long. Germline V gene lookup returns CDR1 SGHVS and CDR2 FNYEAQ. V was trimmed by 5 bases and J by 7 bases, leaving 15 bases between them. The CDR3: CASSATTNWNEQFF. The CDR3, as DNA: TGTGCCAGCAGCGCCACCACTAATTGGAATGAGCAGTTCTTC.

The V call is TRBV27, the J call TRBJ1-2; D remains ambiguous. The CDR3 loop spans 11 amino acids. V was shortened by 6 bases and J by 2 bases, with 4 bases between the two germline ends. In germline, CDR1 is MNHEY, CDR2 SMNVEV (reference sequence). CDR3 protein: CASRENYGYTF. The CDR3 DNA reads as TGTGCCAGCAGGGAAAACTATGGCTACACCTTC.

This rearrangement joins TRBV27 to TRBJ2-1; D gene uncertain. Looked up from germline, CDR1 is MNHEY and CDR2 is SMNVEV (reference sequence). Trimming removed 6 bases from V and 6 bases from J, with 18 bases in between. The CDR3 has 15 residues. The CDR3 DNA is TGTGCCAGCAGACCTGAGTTAAATTTCGTCAATGAGCAGTTCTTC. Its protein is CASRPELNFVNEQFF.

The chain couples TRBV9 to TRBJ2-1; 10 positions agree with TRBD2. This CDR3 contains 17 residues. Looked up from germline, CDR1 is SGDLS and CDR2 is YYNGEE. V shed 0 bases and J 3 bases; nucleotides not matched to a gene: 6. CDR3 sequence (DNA): TGTGCCAGCAGCGTAGAGTCGAGGACTAGCGGCTACAATGAGCAGTTCTTC. It codes for CASSVESRTSGYNEQFF. Together with reference TRBV9 and TRBJ2-1, the CDR3 gives the full variable domain: DSGVTQTPKHLITATGQRVTLRCSPRSGDLSVYWYQQSLDQGLQFLIQYYNGEERAKGNILERFSAQQFPDLHSELNLSSLELGDSALYFCASSVESRTSGYNEQFFGPGTRLTVL.

The chain employs TRBV9 and TRBJ1-2; D possibly corresponds to TRBD1 (6 bases). V lost 3 bases, J lost 2 bases, and 8 bases lay in between. The CDR3 is 13 residues long. Germline lookup yields CDR1 SGDLS and CDR2 YYNGEE. CDR3 sequence: CASSAQGNYGYTF. Here the CDR3 DNA reads TGTGCCAGCAGCGCCCAGGGGAACTATGGCTACACCTTC.

V usage is TRBV9 and J usage is TRBJ2-1; a weak D match, TRBD2 (6 bases). The V gene's germline CDR1 is SGDLS and CDR2 YYNGEE. This CDR3 comprises 16 residues. V lost 3 bases and J lost 0, with 13 bases in between. The CDR3 protein is CASSALGGVSYNEQFF. The CDR3 DNA reads as TGTGCCAGCAGCGCTCTCGGGGGTGTCTCCTACAATGAGCAGTTCTTC.

The V gene is TRBV28, the J gene TRBJ2-7, with D tentatively TRBD1 (6 bases). V lost 7 bases, J lost 0 bases, and 13 bases lay in between. The CDR3 extends over 14 amino acids. The germline V gene encodes CDR1 MDHEN and CDR2 SYDVKM. For the CDR3, the DNA is TGTGCCAGCAATACAGGGTATGGCTCCTACGAGCAGTACTTC. This codes for CASNTGYGSYEQYF.

The chain uses TRBV6-5 and TRBJ2-7; D is unresolved. Germline V lookup: CDR1 MNHEY, CDR2 SVGAGI. V lost 2 bases and J 6 bases, leaving 5 bases between the germline ends. The CDR3 runs 11 residues. The CDR3 coding sequence is TGTGCCAGCAGTTACCCTATCGAGCAGTACTTC. It specifies CASSYPIEQYF.

This clone appeared once. This chain uses TRBV7-9 with TRBJ2-5; 7 positions agree with TRBD2. Per the germline V gene, CDR1 is SEHNR and CDR2 is FQNEAQ (reference sequence). There are 15 residues in the CDR3. Trimming at V came to 1 base and at J to 5 bases, leaving 7 bases not matched to a gene. CDR3 region: CASSLESGGPETQYF. In DNA, the CDR3 is TGTGCCAGCAGCTTAGAGTCGGGAGGCCCTGAGACCCAGTACTTC.

V and J are TRBV28 and TRBJ1-2, with a possible D match to TRBD1 (5 bases). The length of the CDR3 is 15 residues. Germline CDR1 MDHEN, CDR2 SYDVKM. V was pared by 3 bases and J by 6 bases, with 17 bases between. The CDR3 bases are TGTGCCAGCAGTTTGATTCGCCTGGGCAGGGATGGCTACACCTTC. This encodes CASSLIRLGRDGYTF.

The chain employs TRBV5-1 and TRBJ2-7; D is ambiguous. With 3 bases removed from V and 1 base from J, the gap between germline ends came to 5 bases. CDR3 size: 12 residues. CDR1 and CDR2 (germline): SGHRS, YFSETQ. The CDR3 is CASSYPSYEQYF. CDR3 bases: TGCGCCAGCAGCTACCCTTCCTACGAGCAGTACTTC.

The V and J genes are TRBV10-1 and TRBJ2-1, with TRBD2 matching 10 bases. V shed 5 bases, J shed 9 bases, and the junction held 4 bases outside the gene matches. The CDR3 sequence is 13 residues long. Germline V gene lookup returns CDR1 WNHNN and CDR2 SYGVQD (reference sequence). Here the CDR3 DNA reads TGCGCCAGCAGTCGGACTAGCGGACCTGAGCAGTTCTTC. Its protein product is CASSRTSGPEQFF.

This sequence joins TRBV2 and TRBJ2-5; no clear D gene. The better agreement between TRBJ2-7 and the DNA end casts doubt on the J call. CDR1 is SNHLY, CDR2 FYNNEI, per germline. The CDR3 is 15 amino acids. The CDR3 sequence: CASSEANGLVYEQYF. The CDR3 bases are TGTGCCAGCAGTGAAGCGAATGGGCTAGTGTACGAGCAGTACTTC.

In this sample, this clone turned up once. V gene TRBV7-9 combines with J gene TRBJ2-7; D is possibly TRBD2 (5 bases). The CDR3 loop spans 12 amino acids. The V end lost 5 bases, the J end lost 7 bases, and 12 bases lay between the germline ends. Germline values: CDR1 SEHNR, CDR2 FQNEAQ (reference sequence). The CDR3 region has the DNA TGTGCCAGCAGCCCTCTCTCGGGAGAGCAGTACTTC. Translating it yields CASSPLSGEQYF.

The chain employs TRBV4-2 and TRBJ2-3, with D tentatively TRBD1 or TRBD2 (6 bases each). Trimming took off 0 bases at V and 5 bases at J, with 15 bases between the two ends. The CDR3 is 16 residues long. From germline, CDR1 is LGHNA and CDR2 YNFKEQ. CDR3 sequence: CASSQDLQGGGDTQYF. The DNA of the CDR3 is TGTGCCAGCAGCCAAGATTTACAGGGAGGTGGAGATACGCAGTATTTT.

V and J are TRBV7-3 and TRBJ2-1, with D possibly TRBD2 on 6 matching bases. The length of the CDR3 is 13 residues. Between the trimmed V and J ends, which lost 4 bases and 11 bases, there was a span of 15 bases. Germline assignment: CDR1 SGHTA and CDR2 FQGTGA. The CDR3 spells CASSSNIAEKQFF. The CDR3 nucleotides read TGTGCCAGCAGCTCAAATATAGCGGAAAAGCAGTTCTTC.